The subject of this entry is one TCR beta chain. This entry is derived from a study of blood T cell repertoires in COVID-19. In the study overall: COVID-19 samples collected from the United States, Italy and Spain covered acute and convalescent phases. T cells, B-cell-depleted T cells, or PBMCs provided the cDNA or gDNA that served as material.

The CDR3 has 16 amino acids. Germline V gene sequence: CDR1 MNHNY, CDR2 SVGAGI (reference sequence). V was pared by 2 bases and J by 5 bases, with 16 bases between. As processed by the authors: Amplified reference gene primers provided the basis for estimating nucleated cell counts. Sequenced by immunoSEQ multiplex PCR; TCRdb stores in-frame clones only, minus some. The DNA was the basis for D and trimming; V, J and clone size are from that table. The top ten clones hold 5.5% to 6.5% of a sample with 120,000 or so clones, more than 70% of them seen once. This sequence joins TRBV6-6 and TRBJ1-5; weak D call: TRBD1 (6 bases). This clonotype originated in a man of 80 years or more with active or convalescent COVID-19. What was sequenced was peripheral blood. CDR3 sequence: CASSYGEWTAHQPQHF. DNA of the CDR3: TGTGCCAGCAGTTACGGGGAATGGACAGCCCATCAGCCCCAGCATTTT.